The sequence of this TCR beta chain was determined in a study of T cells in Graves' hyperthyroidism and ophthalmopathy. Study context: At initial diagnosis, before any treatment had begun, peripheral blood was obtained.

Germline-derived CDR1 and CDR2 are SGHNT and YENEEA. V lost 5 bases to trimming and J lost 11 bases; unmatched junction nucleotides: 13. The length of the CDR3 is 14 residues. Amplified TCR beta CDR3 regions derived from RNA transcripts. The HTBI set primed first-round TCR CDR3 RT-PCR. TCRdb processed the multiplex PCR reads anew with MiXCR; each CDR3 protein has one entry. The repertoire has about 600,000 distinct CDR3 sequences, roughly 15% of them found once; the top ten carry about 12%. This clonotype was counted ten times or more. What it binds is not known. Patients were excluded because of uncontrolled infection, other autoimmune disease, pregnancy or lactation. Notes on the study in general: Most expanded thyroid clonotypes above 0.001 recurred in blood.

The V gene is TRBV11-3, the J gene TRBJ2-3; TRBD2 aligns across 7 bases. Material for sequencing was blood. The TCR sequence derives from a woman aged 50 to 60 with Graves' ophthalmopathy. The CDR3 nucleotides read TGTGCCAGCAGCCCTATCGGAGCGGGAAACTTGCAGTATTTT. Residues: CASSPIGAGNLQYF.